The 2 T cell receptor beta chains given below trace back to one sample, sequenced in a study of blood T cells in healthy people across ages. The use of a sample-barcoded 5' primer and a J-beta primer mix characterized a second PCR of roughly 7 to 12 cycles. TCRdb passed the 5' RACE reads through MiXCR, listing each CDR3 protein once. The top ten clones hold around 11% of a sample with about 1.6 million distinct CDR3 sequences, about 35% of them seen once. The source material was blood. These receptor sequences come from a woman in her twenties or thirties in good health.

Comments on this clonotype: A junction boundary mismatches the germline segment, possibly from a read error. The chain recombines TRBV5-1 with TRBJ2-3, with 8 nucleotides matching TRBD2. The CDR3 is made up of 17 amino acids. Germline V gene sequence: CDR1 SGHRS, CDR2 YFSETQ. This CDR3 is CASSSPRARTSTDTRYF. The CDR3 DNA sequence: TGCGCCAGCAGCTCACCGAGAGCGCGGACTAGCACAGATACGCGGTATTTT. The full variable domain, rest sourced from reference TRBV5-1 and TRBJ2-3, is KAGVTQTPRYLIKTRGQQVTLSCSPISGHRSVSWYQQTPGQGLQFLFEYFSETQRNKGNFPGRFSGRQFSNSRSEMNVSTLELGDSALYLCASSSPRARTSTDTRYFGPGTRLTVL.

The V call is TRBV4-1, the J call TRBJ1-2; D is unclear. There are 13 residues in the CDR3. From germline, CDR1 is MGHRA and CDR2 YSYEKL. V lost 0 bases and J lost 7, with 9 bases in between. CDR3 sequence: CASSQDKAGGYTF. The CDR3 nucleotides are TGCGCCAGCAGCCAAGATAAGGCGGGTGGCTACACCTTC.